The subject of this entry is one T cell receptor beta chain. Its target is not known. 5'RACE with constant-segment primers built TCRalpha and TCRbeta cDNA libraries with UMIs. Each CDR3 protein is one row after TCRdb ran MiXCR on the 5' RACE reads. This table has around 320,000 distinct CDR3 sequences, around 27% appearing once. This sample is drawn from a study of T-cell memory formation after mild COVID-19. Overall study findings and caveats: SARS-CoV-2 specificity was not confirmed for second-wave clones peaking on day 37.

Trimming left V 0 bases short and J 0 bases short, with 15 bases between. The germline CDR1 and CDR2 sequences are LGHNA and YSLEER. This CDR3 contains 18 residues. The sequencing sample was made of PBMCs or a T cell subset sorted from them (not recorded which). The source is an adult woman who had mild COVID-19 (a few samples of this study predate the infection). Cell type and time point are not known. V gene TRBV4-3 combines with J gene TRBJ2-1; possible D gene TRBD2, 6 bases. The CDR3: CASSQDSLALSSYNEQFF. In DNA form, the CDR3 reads TGCGCCAGCAGCCAAGATTCACTAGCCCTGAGCTCCTACAATGAGCAGTTCTTC.